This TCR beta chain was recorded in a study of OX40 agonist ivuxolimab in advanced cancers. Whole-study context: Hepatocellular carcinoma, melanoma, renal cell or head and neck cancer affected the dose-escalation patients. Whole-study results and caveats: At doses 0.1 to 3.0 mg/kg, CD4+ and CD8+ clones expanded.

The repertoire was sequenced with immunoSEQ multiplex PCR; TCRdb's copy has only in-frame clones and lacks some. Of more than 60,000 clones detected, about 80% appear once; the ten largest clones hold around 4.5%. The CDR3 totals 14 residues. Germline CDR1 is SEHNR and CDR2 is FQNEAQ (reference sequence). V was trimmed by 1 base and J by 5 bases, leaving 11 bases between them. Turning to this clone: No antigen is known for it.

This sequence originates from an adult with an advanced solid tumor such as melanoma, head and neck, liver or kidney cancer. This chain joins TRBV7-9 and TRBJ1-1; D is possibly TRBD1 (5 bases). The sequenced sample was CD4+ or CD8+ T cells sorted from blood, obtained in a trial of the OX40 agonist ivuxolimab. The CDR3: CASSLGGRGTEAFF. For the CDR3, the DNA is TGTGCCAGCAGCTTAGGGGGAAGGGGAACTGAAGCTTTCTTT.